The entry below describes one T cell receptor beta chain. The sample belongs to a study of T cell changes during pregnancy in multiple sclerosis. Libraries were prepared by immunoSEQ multiplex PCR; TCRdb keeps only in-frame clonotypes and omits some of them. Of tens of thousands of clones listed, 90% were seen once; the top ten hold about 5.1%. This sequence originates from a female donor in good health, enrolled as a control in a pregnancy study. The starting material was peripheral blood, obtained after pregnancy.

The DNA for the CDR3 is TGTGCCAGCAGCCAAGGGGGGGGGAAGAACACTGAAGCTTTCTTT. Protein sequence: CASSQGGGKNTEAFF. The chain combines TRBV4-2 with TRBJ1-1; D may be TRBD1 (5 bases). Germline assignment: CDR1 LGHNA and CDR2 YNFKEQ. The V gene lost 1 base and the J gene lost 1 base, with 10 bases spanning the gap. There are 15 residues in the CDR3.